The 18 T cell receptor beta chains presented below share a single source sample, sequenced in a study of T cell changes during pregnancy in multiple sclerosis. Clones were read by immunoSEQ multiplex PCR, and TCRdb kept only the in-frame ones, dropping some. The profile covers tens of thousands of clones, with 80% to 95% appearing a single time and more than 0.9% taken by the ten largest. The sequences come from peripheral blood, collected in the first trimester of pregnancy. The source of these receptors is a female donor with multiple sclerosis, enrolled in a pregnancy study.

This chain links TRBV27 with TRBJ2-2; 9 nucleotides match TRBD1. CDR1 and CDR2 from the germline V gene are MNHEY and SMNVEV (reference sequence). The CDR3 totals 18 residues. With V trimmed by 2 bases and J by 6 bases, 13 bases remained unmatched. CDR3 sequence: CASSLDPPGTGFPGELFF. The CDR3 DNA sequence: TGTGCCAGCAGTTTAGACCCGCCTGGGACAGGGTTTCCCGGGGAGCTGTTTTTT.

The V call is TRBV28, the J call TRBJ2-7; D may be TRBD1 (6 bases). The CDR3 is made up of 13 amino acids. The germline V gene encodes CDR1 MDHEN and CDR2 SYDVKM. V was pared by 4 bases and J by 6 bases, with 13 bases between. CDR3 sequence (DNA): TGTGCCAGCAGTTCGCCTCCCAGGGGCGAGCAGTACTTC. Protein product: CASSSPPRGEQYF. The complete variable domain, with remaining parts taken from reference TRBV28 and TRBJ2-7, reads DVKVTQSSRYLVKRTGEKVFLECVQDMDHENMFWYRQDPGLGLRLIYFSYDVKMKEKGDIPEGYSVSREKKERFSLILESASTNQTSMYLCASSSPPRGEQYFGPGTRLTVT.

CDR3 protein: CASLYSGEQFF. The CDR3 coding sequence is TGTGCCAGCCTCTACAGTGGTGAGCAGTTCTTC. This chain connects TRBV6-1 to TRBJ2-1; D not resolved. CDR1 and CDR2 (germline): MNHNS, SASEGT. Trimming removed 8 bases from V and 9 bases from J, with 11 bases in between. The CDR3 has 11 residues.

V gene TRBV4-1 combines with J gene TRBJ2-1; D might be TRBD2 (6 bases). The CDR3 is 14 residues long. CDR1 is MGHRA, CDR2 YSYEKL, per germline. The germline V and J ends were trimmed by 2 bases and 4 bases, with 9 bases remaining between them. CDR3 amino acids: CASSQPAGYNEQFF. The CDR3 DNA follows: TGCGCCAGCAGCCAACCGGCGGGGTACAATGAGCAGTTCTTC.

The chain employs TRBV19 and TRBJ1-2; D gene ambiguous. The germline CDR1 and CDR2 sequences are LNHDA and SQIVND (reference sequence). This CDR3 comprises 13 residues. V was pared by 3 bases and J by 2 bases, with 7 bases between. CDR3 in amino acids: CASSMRGNYGYTF. The CDR3 region has the DNA TGTGCCAGTAGTATGCGGGGAAACTATGGCTACACCTTC.

The chain joins TRBV7-9 to TRBJ2-1; TRBD2 might be the D (6 bases). In germline, CDR1 is SEHNR, CDR2 FQNEAQ (reference sequence). The germline V and J ends were trimmed by 5 bases and 8 bases, with 16 bases remaining between them. The CDR3 spans 14 residues. CDR3 residues: CASSQDTSIHEQFF. The CDR3 DNA sequence: TGTGCCAGCAGCCAAGATACTAGCATCCATGAGCAGTTCTTC. The full variable domain, with the rest looked up from reference TRBV7-9 and TRBJ2-1, is DTGVSQNPRHKITKRGQNVTFRCDPISEHNRLYWYRQTLGQGPEFLTYFQNEAQLEKSRLLSDRFSAERPKGSFSTLEIQRTEQGDSAMYLCASSQDTSIHEQFFGPGTRLTVL.

The chain is built from TRBV27 and TRBJ2-7; D is possibly TRBD1 (5 bases). The CDR3 has 14 residues. Germline V gene data show CDR1 as MNHEY and CDR2 as SMNVEV (reference sequence). Trimming took off 2 bases at V and 1 base at J, with 9 bases between the two ends. CDR3 nucleotide sequence: TGTGCCAGCAGTTTAGGTCCAGGGTCCTACGAGCAGTACTTC. The encoded protein is CASSLGPGSYEQYF.

The chain has TRBV2 and TRBJ2-1, with D possibly TRBD2 on 6 matching bases. With 4 bases removed from V and 7 bases from J, the gap between germline ends came to 14 bases. The CDR3 spans 14 residues. Germline values: CDR1 SNHLY, CDR2 FYNNEI. CDR3: CASSAGLLWNEQFF. In DNA form, the CDR3 reads TGTGCCAGCAGTGCGGGACTCCTATGGAATGAGCAGTTCTTC.

The chain combines TRBV7-2 with TRBJ1-1; 8 positions agree with TRBD1. Germline CDR1 is SGHTA and CDR2 is FQGNSA. V was pared by 5 bases and J by 2 bases, with 7 bases of the junction left unmatched. CDR3 length equals 15 residues. The CDR3 nucleotides read TGTGCCAGCAGCGCCCGGACAGGGACTAACACTGAAGCTTTCTTT. Translation: CASSARTGTNTEAFF.

The rearrangement joins TRBV5-1 to TRBJ2-3; 7 nucleotides line up with TRBD1. Germline V gene sequence: CDR1 SGHRS, CDR2 YFSETQ. After removal of 4 bases from V and 2 bases from J, the junction contained 1 base not matched to a gene. This CDR3 is 13 amino acids long. The CDR3 loop is CASSGTDTDTQYF. The CDR3 nucleotides are TGCGCCAGCAGCGGGACAGACACAGATACGCAGTATTTT. Supplemented by reference TRBV5-1 and TRBJ2-3, the full variable domain reads KAGVTQTPRYLIKTRGQQVTLSCSPISGHRSVSWYQQTPGQGLQFLFEYFSETQRNKGNFPGRFSGRQFSNSRSEMNVSTLELGDSALYLCASSGTDTDTQYFGPGTRLTVL.

This chain connects TRBV15 to TRBJ2-7; 10 bases align to TRBD1. Germline lookup yields CDR1 LNHNV and CDR2 YYDKDF (reference sequence). The CDR3 runs to 17 residues. V lost 0 bases and J lost 1; bases outside the gene matches: 6. The DNA of the CDR3 is TGTGCCACCAGCAGAGACGACGGGGACAGGGGTTCCTACGAGCAGTACTTC. This codes for CATSRDDGDRGSYEQYF.

V gene TRBV25-1 combines with J gene TRBJ2-2; D perhaps matches TRBD2 (6 bases). This CDR3 spans 15 amino acids. The V gene's germline CDR1 is MGHDK and CDR2 SYGVNS. Trimming took off 4 bases at V and 5 bases at J, with 14 bases between the two ends. CDR3 amino acids: CASSAGQAGTGELFF. DNA for the CDR3: TGTGCCAGCAGTGCCGGGCAGGCGGGGACCGGGGAGCTGTTTTTT.

V and J are TRBV10-3 and TRBJ2-7; 8 positions match TRBD2. Per the germline V gene, CDR1 is ENHRY and CDR2 is SYGVKD. V trimming: 6 bases; J trimming: 2 bases; junction bases outside the gene matches: 6. The CDR3 is 14 amino acids. The CDR3 nucleotides read TGTGCCATCAGCCAAGCGGGAGTTCCCTACGAGCAGTACTTC. Translating gives CAISQAGVPYEQYF.

The V call is TRBV5-1, the J call TRBJ1-1, with a tentative D call TRBD1 (5 bases). V was shortened by 4 bases and J by 0 bases, with 13 bases between the two germline ends. This CDR3 has 15 residues. The germline V gene has CDR1 SGHRS and CDR2 YFSETQ. CDR3 sequence reads: CASSLGLSMNTEAFF. CDR3 sequence (DNA): TGCGCCAGCAGCCTGGGGCTTTCGATGAACACTGAAGCTTTCTTT.

The chain carries TRBV7-9 and TRBJ2-2, with 7 nucleotides matching TRBD1. The CDR3 has 15 residues. The trim removed 2 bases at V and 3 bases at J, leaving 3 bases unmatched. Germline CDR1 reads SEHNR; CDR2 reads FQNEAQ (reference sequence). Here the CDR3 reads CASSLRQGDTGELFF. CDR3 nucleotides: TGTGCCAGCAGCTTAAGACAGGGAGACACCGGGGAGCTGTTTTTT.

The V gene is TRBV5-4, the J gene TRBJ1-1; 9 nucleotides line up with TRBD1. V was pared by 0 bases and J by 1 base, with 7 bases of the junction left unmatched. The germline V gene has CDR1 SGHNT and CDR2 YYREEE (reference sequence). CDR3 size: 17 residues. This CDR3 is CASSLGPRTGANTEAFF. The CDR3 DNA is TGTGCCAGCAGCTTGGGACCGAGGACAGGGGCGAACACTGAAGCTTTCTTT.

This clone came up once. The chain has TRBV7-2 and TRBJ1-5; D is ambiguous. Germline assignment: CDR1 SGHTA and CDR2 FQGNSA. The CDR3 extends over 14 amino acids. V lost 5 bases and J 5 bases, leaving 13 bases between the germline ends. DNA of the CDR3: TGTGCCAGCAGCCATACACCAGGCGATCAGCCCCAGCATTTT. Amino acid sequence: CASSHTPGDQPQHF.

The chain has TRBV16 and TRBJ1-4, with D possibly being TRBD1 (5 bases). The length of the CDR3 is 15 residues. Germline loops: CDR1 KGHSY, CDR2 FQNENV. Trimming stripped 0 bases from V and 8 bases from J, with 13 bases between. In DNA form, the CDR3 reads TGTGCCAGCAGCCAATCATTGGACATCAAGGAAAAACTGTTTTTT. Translated: CASSQSLDIKEKLFF.